Below are 23 T cell receptor beta chains sequenced from a single sample in a study of regulatory T cells in long-lasting Graves disease. Documented time point: newly diagnosed GD, antithyroid drugs for less than 3 months. Extracted RNA from PBMCs served as the source of the TCR library. Assembly of TCR beta libraries relied on iRepertoire HTBI primers together with Arm-PCR of CDR3 regions. In TCRdb, the multiplex PCR reads were re-called with MiXCR into one record per CDR3 protein. The sample gives 400,000 to 500,000 distinct CDR3 sequences, 15% of which show up once; around 17% is in the top ten. The sample was also linked to a second study, of T cells in Graves' hyperthyroidism and ophthalmopathy.

The source was peripheral blood mononuclear cells (PBMCs), collected at new diagnosis, from a patient treated with antithyroid drugs. These receptors were collected from a woman aged 25 to 39 with Graves disease.

The chain uses TRBV11-2 and TRBJ2-2, with 7 bases lining up with TRBD2. From germline, CDR1 is SGHAT and CDR2 FQNNGV. This CDR3 spans 17 amino acids. After removal of 3 bases from V and 0 bases from J, the junction contained 7 bases not matched to a gene. DNA for the CDR3: TGTGCCAGCAGCTTTCCTAGCGGAAAGCCGAACACCGGGGAGCTGTTTTTT. This sequence encodes CASSFPSGKPNTGELFF.

This clonotype occurred many times. The chain combines TRBV27 with TRBJ2-3; no reliable D call. In germline, CDR1 is MNHEY, CDR2 SMNVEV (reference sequence). The length of the CDR3 is 16 residues. V was shortened by 5 bases and J by 0 bases, with 15 bases between the two germline ends. CDR3 protein: CASSKYGRSSTDTQYF. CDR3 sequence (DNA): TGTGCCAGCAGTAAATACGGGCGGTCTAGCACAGATACGCAGTATTTT.

This clonotype was seen only a few times. The chain has TRBV7-3 and TRBJ2-1; D is ambiguous. Per germline, CDR1 SGHTA and CDR2 FQGTGA. The V and J ends lost 1 base and 3 bases respectively, with 13 bases between them. This CDR3 comprises 16 residues. CDR3 residues: CASSLKGGWGYNEQFF. The CDR3 DNA reads TGTGCCAGCAGCTTAAAAGGCGGTTGGGGCTACAATGAGCAGTTCTTC.

V and J are TRBV3-1 and TRBJ2-5; no reliable D call. CDR3 length equals 12 residues. Trimming shortened V by 3 bases and J by 4 bases, and 6 bases separated the two germline ends. Germline lookup yields CDR1 LGHDT and CDR2 YNNKEL (reference sequence). This CDR3 reads CASSHSGETQYF. In DNA form, the CDR3 reads TGTGCCAGCAGCCACTCGGGAGAGACCCAGTACTTC.

Worth noting for this clonotype: Given a much more abundant clone one base away, this may be a read error. The CDR3 reads CASSPTANTEAFF. The CDR3 coding sequence is TGTGCCAGCAGCCCTACAGCGAACACTGAAGCTTTCTTT. J is TRBJ1-1 and V is TRBV7-9; D is ambiguous. Germline V CDR1 and CDR2: SEHNR, FQNEAQ (reference sequence). The length of the CDR3 is 13 residues. The V end was cut by 5 bases, the J end by 1 base, with 8 bases between.

This clonotype was detected once. It may be a read error: a sequence one base away is much more abundant. The chain is built from TRBV24-1 and TRBJ2-5; a possible D gene is TRBD2 (5 bases). Germline loops: CDR1 KGHDR, CDR2 SFDVKD. The CDR3 has 14 amino acids. The DNA for the CDR3 is TGTGCCACCAGTCATTTGAGTGGGAGTGAGACCCAGTACTTC. Translating gives CATSHLSGSETQYF.

This clonotype has a handful of counts. The chain is built from TRBV6-9 and TRBJ1-4; D gene unclear. V lost 4 bases to trimming and J lost 4 bases, with 13 bases between them. The CDR3 is 15 amino acids. Germline loops: CDR1 MNHGY, CDR2 SVAAGI. Here the CDR3 reads CASSSWTGINEKLFF. CDR3 DNA: TGTGCCAGCAGTTCCTGGACTGGGATTAATGAAAAACTGTTTTTT.

This clonotype appeared many times. The genes are TRBV3-1 and TRBJ2-1; weak D call: TRBD1 (5 bases). This CDR3 has 15 amino acids. Germline CDR1 LGHDT, CDR2 YNNKEL (reference sequence). The V gene lost 2 bases and the J gene lost 3 bases, with 11 bases spanning the gap. The CDR3 loop reads CASSQQPTDYNEQFF. The CDR3 DNA follows: TGTGCCAGCAGCCAACAACCGACAGACTACAATGAGCAGTTCTTC.

Notes on this clonotype: A read error is possible here, since a much larger clone lies one base away. The final CDR3 position lacks the conserved phenylalanine or tryptophan, pointing to a likely read error. The rearrangement uses TRBV20-1 and TRBJ2-1; the D gene is possibly TRBD2 (5 bases). CDR1 is DFQATT and CDR2 is SNEGSKA in the germline V gene (reference sequence). The V and J ends lost 0 bases and 12 bases respectively, with 18 bases between them. The CDR3 contains 14 residues. CDR3 in DNA: TGCAGTGCTAGAGATGGTGGAGGTCCCGCGGGGCAGTTCTCC. It translates to CSARDGGGPAGQFS.

This clonotype was detected ten times or more. The chain has TRBV6-1 and TRBJ2-1; 9 positions match TRBD1. Germline CDR1 reads MNHNS; CDR2 reads SASEGT. V trimming: 7 bases; J trimming: 7 bases; junction bases outside the gene matches: 8. CDR3 length: 14 amino acids. CDR3 sequence reads: CASIETGGWNEQFF. The CDR3 DNA reads as TGTGCCAGCATCGAGACAGGGGGTTGGAATGAGCAGTTCTTC.

The V gene is TRBV19, the J gene TRBJ1-5; 9 nucleotides align to TRBD1. With 5 bases clipped from V and 7 bases from J, the junction kept 9 bases outside the gene matches. Germline loops: CDR1 LNHDA, CDR2 SQIVND (reference sequence). The CDR3 loop spans 15 amino acids. The CDR3 sequence is CASSPVAQGAQPQHF. CDR3 bases: TGTGCCAGTAGTCCCGTGGCACAGGGGGCGCAGCCCCAGCATTTT. The whole variable domain, filled in from reference TRBV19 and TRBJ1-5, reads DGGITQSPKYLFRKEGQNVTLSCEQNLNHDAMYWYRQDPGQGLRLIYYSQIVNDFQKGDIAEGYSVSREKKESFPLTVTSAQKNPTAFYLCASSPVAQGAQPQHFGDGTRLSIL.

This clonotype appeared many times. This chain joins TRBV7-3 and TRBJ2-3; D may be TRBD2 (6 bases). Germline loops: CDR1 SGHTA, CDR2 FQGTGA. Deletions cut 4 bases from V and 2 bases from J, with 16 bases between. The CDR3 is made up of 16 amino acids. CDR3 bases: TGTGCCAGCAGCTCCGAATGGCGGGATAACACAGATACGCAGTATTTT. Residues: CASSSEWRDNTDTQYF. Full variable domain (rest looked up from reference TRBV7-3 and TRBJ2-3): GAGVSQTPSNKVTEKGKYVELRCDPISGHTALYWYRQSLGQGPEFLIYFQGTGAADDSGLPNDRFFAVRPEGSVSTLKIQRTERGDSAVYLCASSSEWRDNTDTQYFGPGTRLTVL.

The table lists this clonotype with many counts. The chain carries TRBV6-1 and TRBJ1-5; possible D gene TRBD1, 6 bases. Per the germline V gene, CDR1 is MNHNS and CDR2 is SASEGT. Trimming took 6 bases from V and 3 from J, leaving 12 bases between them. The CDR3 sequence is 14 residues long. This chain's CDR3 is CASRQDSTNQPQHF. The CDR3 DNA sequence: TGTGCCAGCAGACAGGACAGTACCAATCAGCCCCAGCATTTT.

This clonotype appeared many times. The chain couples TRBV12-3 or TRBV12-4 to TRBJ2-4, with D possibly being TRBD1 (5 bases). The CDR3 is 15 residues long. V lost 3 bases and J lost 0, with 9 bases in between. In DNA form, the CDR3 reads TGTGCCAGCAGTTTGGTGGGGCTAGCCAAAAACATTCAGTACTTC. Encoded protein: CASSLVGLAKNIQYF.

The rearrangement links TRBV3-1 to TRBJ1-2; D is undetermined. Trimming shortened V by 0 bases and J by 5 bases, and 10 bases separated the two germline ends. Germline V gene sequence: CDR1 LGHDT, CDR2 YNNKEL (reference sequence). There are 14 residues in the CDR3. In DNA, the CDR3 is TGTGCCAGCAGCCAAGAATATCGAGAATATGGCTACACCTTC. It is translated as CASSQEYREYGYTF.

The CDR3 protein is CSFGGEGQGGTEAFF. CDR3 bases: TGCAGCTTCGGCGGGGAGGGACAGGGAGGTACTGAAGCTTTCTTT. The J gene is TRBJ1-1, the V gene TRBV29-1; 9 bases map to TRBD1. V gave up 8 bases and J gave up 5 bases; unmatched junction bases: 15. Germline CDR1 SQVTM, CDR2 ANQGSEA. The CDR3 covers 15 residues.

There are a few counts of this clonotype. V is TRBV27 and J is TRBJ2-4, with TRBD2 matching over 9 bases. CDR1 and CDR2 from the germline V gene are MNHEY and SMNVEV (reference sequence). Trimming removed 4 bases from V and 5 bases from J; junction bases left unmatched: 12. The CDR3 loop spans 17 amino acids. The DNA of the CDR3 is TGTGCCAGCAGTTGGACGGCGGGGGGGGTTGGGGAAAACATTCAGTACTTC. This encodes CASSWTAGGVGENIQYF.

The DNA of the CDR3 is TGTGCCAGCTCTACAGGCTCCACTGAAGCTTTCTTT. Amino acids: CASSTGSTEAFF. This chain uses TRBV25-1 with TRBJ1-1, with D possibly TRBD1 on 5 matching bases. The CDR3 extends over 12 amino acids. Trimming pared 8 bases from V and 4 bases from J, leaving 11 bases between. CDR1 MGHDK and CDR2 SYGVNS come from the germline V gene. The whole variable domain, filled in from reference TRBV25-1 and TRBJ1-1, reads EADIYQTPRYLVIGTGKKITLECSQTMGHDKMYWYQQDPGMELHLIHYSYGVNSTEKGDLSSESTVSRIRTEHFPLTLESARPSHTSQYLCASSTGSTEAFFGQGTRLTVV.

The DNA for the CDR3 is TGTGCCAGTAGCGGACTAGCGGCAGACGCCTCCTACAATGAGCAGTTCTTC. It codes for CASSGLAADASYNEQFF. The chain links TRBV13 to TRBJ2-1, with 10 bases fitting TRBD2. J gave up 0 bases and V 9 bases, and 11 bases lay outside the gene matches. Germline values: CDR1 PRHDT, CDR2 FYEKMQ (reference sequence). The CDR3 runs 17 residues.

This clonotype was counted ten times or more. This rearrangement joins TRBV3-1 to TRBJ2-5; D unresolved. Trimming took off 3 bases at V and 6 bases at J, with 2 bases between the two ends. The CDR3 runs to 10 residues. CDR1 is LGHDT, CDR2 YNNKEL, per germline (reference sequence). The CDR3 here is CASSHQTQYF. In nucleotides, the CDR3 is TGTGCCAGCAGCCACCAGACCCAGTACTTC.

The rearrangement uses TRBV6-1 and TRBJ2-7; 7 positions agree with TRBD2. CDR1 is MNHNS, CDR2 SASEGT, per germline. The CDR3 contains 15 residues. With 6 bases clipped from V and 5 bases from J, the junction kept 13 bases outside the gene matches. The CDR3 is CASSPGWGGSDEQYF. The DNA for the CDR3 is TGTGCCAGCAGCCCGGGCTGGGGGGGTAGCGACGAGCAGTACTTC.

The chain couples TRBV19 to TRBJ2-7; 7 bases agree with TRBD2. CDR1 LNHDA and CDR2 SQIVND come from the germline V gene (reference sequence). The length of the CDR3 is 15 residues. With V trimmed by 3 bases and J by 12 bases, 17 bases remained unmatched. The CDR3 spells CASSIGASGGKVLYF. Here the CDR3 DNA reads TGTGCCAGTAGTATTGGAGCTAGCGGCGGTAAAGTACTGTACTTC.

This clonotype came up a few times. The chain has TRBV29-1 and TRBJ2-7; D might be TRBD1 (6 bases). The CDR3 is 13 amino acids. In germline, CDR1 is SQVTM, CDR2 ANQGSEA. The CDR3 loop is CGAGTRLDHEQYF. CDR3 DNA sequence: TGCGGCGCCGGGACACGACTCGATCACGAGCAGTACTTC.